Listed below are T cell receptor beta chains from one sample, sequenced in a study of CD8 T cells in Susac syndrome. Each CDR3 protein is one row after TCRdb ran MiXCR on the immunoSEQ multiplex PCR reads. The profile shows about 440,000 distinct CDR3 sequences, 85% to 90% of them singletons. Input material: CD8+ T cells from PBMCs. The receptors were gathered from a human donor with multiple sclerosis. Each CDR3 is given with its conserved first and last residue. The D gene is left open where the match is weak. Clone size is shown for a subset of rows, as once, few, many or a class of expanded clone.

J | size | D | V | CDR3 | DNA
TRBJ2-1 | . | TRBD2 | TRBV18 | CASSPRYHLTSGSDEQFF | TGTGCCAGCTCACCACGGTATCATCTAACTAGCGGGAGTGATGAGCAGTTCTTC
TRBJ2-3 | . | . | TRBV12-3/TRBV12-4 | CASTHTGGTDTQYF | TGTGCCAGCACCCACACGGGAGGCACAGATACGCAGTATTTT
TRBJ2-5 | . | . | TRBV15 | CATSSAVRGIQETQYF | TGTGCCACCAGCAGTGCCGTCCGGGGCATACAAGAGACCCAGTACTTC
TRBJ2-1 | . | . | TRBV27 | CASSTLARGYNEQFF | TGTGCCAGCAGTACACTAGCTCGGGGCTACAATGAGCAGTTCTTC
TRBJ2-1 | few | TRBD2 | TRBV27 | CASISSGGSSYNEQFF | TGTGCCAGCATCTCTAGCGGGGGGAGCTCCTACAATGAGCAGTTCTTC
TRBJ1-2 | . | TRBD1 | TRBV18 | CASSPSPGQGAWGNGYTF | TGTGCCAGCTCACCAAGCCCGGGACAGGGGGCCTGGGGGAATGGCTACACCTTC
TRBJ2-7 | . | TRBD1 | TRBV2 | CASVVVPDRGSYEQYF | TGTGCCAGTGTGGTTGTACCGGACAGGGGATCCTACGAGCAGTACTTC
TRBJ2-1 | . | . | TRBV10-3 | CAISELWAGPNNEQFF | TGTGCCATCAGTGAGCTCTGGGCAGGGCCGAACAATGAGCAGTTCTTC
TRBJ2-3 | . | TRBD1 | TRBV11-2 | CASSFLIGGEDTQYF | TGTGCCAGCAGCTTCCTGATAGGGGGCGAAGATACGCAGTATTTT
TRBJ1-1 | . | . | TRBV5-4 | CASSLLGEGGHEAFF | TGTGCCAGCAGCCTCCTAGGGGAAGGGGGTCATGAAGCTTTCTTT
TRBJ1-5 | . | . | TRBV27 | CASSFGENQPQHF | TGTGCCAGCAGTTTTGGTGAAAATCAGCCCCAGCATTTT
TRBJ1-1 | . | . | TRBV27 | CASSLVMNTEAFF | TGTGCCAGCAGCTTGGTAATGAACACTGAAGCTTTCTTT
TRBJ1-1 | few | . | TRBV6-1 | CASSLDDLTEAFF | TGTGCCAGCAGCCTTGACGACCTTACTGAAGCTTTCTTT
TRBJ1-1 | . | . | TRBV6-1 | CASSEGQAAWLYTEAFF | TGTGCCAGCAGTGAGGGGCAGGCGGCATGGTTGTACACTGAAGCTTTCTTT
TRBJ2-1 | few | TRBD1 | TRBV7-2 | CASSLGGPGGYEQFF | TGTGCCAGCAGCTTAGGCGGGCCAGGGGGCTATGAGCAGTTCTTC
TRBJ1-2 | . | . | TRBV30 | CAWTGRNYGYTF | TGTGCCTGGACCGGCCGGAACTATGGCTACACCTTC
TRBJ1-1 | . | . | TRBV3-1 | CASSPSRWAPYTEAFF | TGTGCCAGCAGCCCAAGCAGGTGGGCCCCCTACACTGAAGCTTTCTTT
TRBJ2-2 | . | . | TRBV6-5 | CAGRVGRYTGELFF | TGTGCCGGGCGGGTGGGGCGTTACACCGGGGAGCTGTTTTTT
TRBJ2-5 | . | . | TRBV29-1 | CSVEGWDGPQETQYF | TGCAGCGTTGAAGGCTGGGATGGACCACAAGAGACCCAGTACTTC
TRBJ2-4 | . | TRBD1 | TRBV5-1 | CASSLYTGGTNIQYF | TGCGCCAGCAGCTTGTATACAGGGGGGACAAACATTCAGTACTTC
TRBJ2-1 | . | . | TRBV5-4 | CASSLSPREQFF | TGTGCCAGCAGCTTGTCTCCCCGTGAGCAGTTCTTC
TRBJ1-1 | . | TRBD1 | TRBV6-2/TRBV6-3 | CASSIGTGAEAFF | TGTGCCAGCAGCATTGGGACAGGGGCTGAAGCTTTCTTT
TRBJ2-5 | . | TRBD2 | TRBV7-9 | CASSLLAGEGETQYF | TGTGCCAGCAGCCTACTAGCGGGAGAGGGAGAGACCCAGTACTTC
TRBJ1-5 | . | . | TRBV5-8 | CASSRRDHQPQHF | TGTGCCAGCAGCCGCAGGGATCACCAGCCCCAGCATTTT
TRBJ2-1 | . | . | TRBV27 | CASSPLGLVNEQFF | TGTGCCAGCAGTCCTCTAGGACTCGTCAATGAGCAGTTCTTC
TRBJ1-5 | . | . | TRBV29-1 | CSVEGENQPQHF | TGCAGCGTTGAAGGAGAGAATCAGCCCCAGCATTTT
TRBJ1-5 | once | TRBD1 | TRBV19 | CASSTGQGSNQPQHF | TGTGCCAGTAGTACCGGACAGGGTAGCAATCAGCCCCAGCATTTT
TRBJ1-1 | once | . | TRBV6-5 | CASSYGPAGDYDTEAFF | TGTGCCAGCAGTTATGGTCCGGCAGGGGATTACGACACTGAAGCTTTCTTT
TRBJ2-1 | . | TRBD2 | TRBV20-1 | CSARDGLAGDEQFF | TGCAGTGCTAGAGATGGACTAGCGGGAGACGAGCAGTTCTTC
TRBJ2-1 | . | . | TRBV4-1 | CASSPLVGGGKEQFF | TGCGCCAGCAGCCCCTTAGTGGGGGGCGGAAAAGAGCAGTTCTTC
TRBJ2-7 | . | . | TRBV27 | CASSGAGFHEQYF | TGTGCCAGCAGTGGGGCAGGGTTCCACGAGCAGTACTTC
TRBJ2-7 | . | TRBD1 | TRBV7-9 | CASSSWDRSNSYEQYF | TGTGCCAGCAGCTCCTGGGACAGGAGTAACTCCTACGAGCAGTACTTC
TRBJ1-1 | . | TRBD1 | TRBV12-5 | CASGQGAWTEAFF | TGTGCTAGTGGTCAGGGGGCATGGACTGAAGCTTTCTTT
TRBJ2-3 | . | TRBD2 | TRBV29-1 | CSVVGSLADITDTQYF | TGCAGCGTTGTCGGTAGCCTAGCGGATATCACAGATACGCAGTATTTT
TRBJ1-4 | . | TRBD1 | TRBV6-5 | CASSYTGTGKSTNEKLFF | TGTGCCAGCAGTTACACCGGGACAGGGAAGTCTACTAATGAAAAACTGTTTTTT
TRBJ2-1 | . | . | TRBV20-1 | CSARDGLDEQFF | TGCAGTGCTAGAGATGGGCTGGATGAGCAGTTCTTC
TRBJ2-4 | . | . | TRBV27 | CASSYGSGLAKNIQYF | TGTGCCAGCAGCTATGGGTCTGGCCTAGCCAAAAACATTCAGTACTTC
TRBJ2-1 | . | TRBD1 | TRBV4-1 | CASSQAQGAIEQFF | TGCGCCAGCAGCCAAGCCCAGGGGGCGATTGAGCAGTTCTTC
TRBJ1-1 | . | . | TRBV28 | CASSFSNTEAFF | TGTGCCAGCAGTTTCTCGAACACTGAAGCTTTCTTT
TRBJ1-2 | . | TRBD1 | TRBV12-3/TRBV12-4 | CASSYRTGEFNYGYTF | TGTGCCAGCAGTTATCGGACAGGGGAATTTAACTATGGCTACACCTTC
TRBJ2-6 | once | . | TRBV28 | CASSDPPATGANVLTF | TGTGCCAGCAGTGATCCTCCCGCGACCGGGGCCAACGTCCTGACTTTC
TRBJ2-7 | . | . | TRBV30 | CAWSEGIPGEQYF | TGTGCCTGGTCGGAAGGGATACCTGGGGAGCAGTACTTC
TRBJ1-1 | . | . | TRBV30 | CAWSALPPLGTEAFF | TGTGCCTGGAGTGCCCTCCCACCACTGGGCACTGAAGCTTTCTTT
TRBJ2-3 | . | TRBD2 | TRBV7-9 | CASSTAGLNANTQYF | TGTGCCAGCAGCACAGCGGGACTGAACGCAAATACGCAGTATTTT
TRBJ2-1 | . | . | TRBV4-1 | CASSQPLEAFEQFF | TGCGCCAGCAGCCAACCACTTGAAGCTTTTGAGCAGTTCTTC